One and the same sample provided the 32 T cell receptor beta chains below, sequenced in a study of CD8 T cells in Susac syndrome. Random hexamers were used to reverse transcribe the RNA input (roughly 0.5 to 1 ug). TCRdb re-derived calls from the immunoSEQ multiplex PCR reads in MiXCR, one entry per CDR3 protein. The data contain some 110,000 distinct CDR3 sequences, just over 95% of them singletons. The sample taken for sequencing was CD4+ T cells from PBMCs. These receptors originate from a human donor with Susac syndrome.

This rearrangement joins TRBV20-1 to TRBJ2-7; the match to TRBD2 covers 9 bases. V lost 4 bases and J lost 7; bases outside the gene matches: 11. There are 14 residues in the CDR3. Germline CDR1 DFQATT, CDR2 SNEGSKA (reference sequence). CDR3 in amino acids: CSAIDPSGTWEQYF. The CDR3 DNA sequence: TGCAGTGCTATCGACCCTAGCGGGACCTGGGAGCAGTACTTC.

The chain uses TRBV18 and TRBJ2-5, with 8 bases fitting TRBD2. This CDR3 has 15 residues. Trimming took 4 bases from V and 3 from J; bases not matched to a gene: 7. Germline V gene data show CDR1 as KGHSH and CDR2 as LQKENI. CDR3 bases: TGTGCCAGCTCACAAGTCGGGGGGGCGGAAGAGACCCAGTACTTC. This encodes CASSQVGGAEETQYF.

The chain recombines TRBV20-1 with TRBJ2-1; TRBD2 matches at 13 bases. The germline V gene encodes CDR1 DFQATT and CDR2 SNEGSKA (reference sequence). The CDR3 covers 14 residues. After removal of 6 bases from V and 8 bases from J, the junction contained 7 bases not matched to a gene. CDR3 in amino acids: CSAKLAGGWDEQFF. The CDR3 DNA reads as TGCAGTGCCAAACTAGCGGGAGGGTGGGATGAGCAGTTCTTC.

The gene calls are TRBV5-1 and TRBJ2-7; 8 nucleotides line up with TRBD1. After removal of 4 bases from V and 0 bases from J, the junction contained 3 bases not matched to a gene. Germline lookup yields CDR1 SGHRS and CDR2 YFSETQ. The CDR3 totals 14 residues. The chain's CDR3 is CASSIDRGSYEQYF. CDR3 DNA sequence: TGCGCCAGCAGCATTGACAGGGGCTCCTACGAGCAGTACTTC.

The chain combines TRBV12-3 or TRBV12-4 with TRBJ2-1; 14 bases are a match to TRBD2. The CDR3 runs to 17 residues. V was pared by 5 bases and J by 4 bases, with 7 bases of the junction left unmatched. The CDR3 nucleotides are TGTGCCAGCAGTCCCGGACTAGCGGGAGGTAAATACAATGAGCAGTTCTTC. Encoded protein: CASSPGLAGGKYNEQFF.

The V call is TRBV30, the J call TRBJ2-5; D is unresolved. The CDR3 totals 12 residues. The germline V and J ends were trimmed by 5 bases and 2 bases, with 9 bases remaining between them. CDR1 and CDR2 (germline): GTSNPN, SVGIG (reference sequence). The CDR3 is CAWQRVQETQYF. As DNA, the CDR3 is TGTGCCTGGCAGCGCGTACAAGAGACCCAGTACTTC. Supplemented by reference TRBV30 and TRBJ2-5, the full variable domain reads SQTIHQWPATLVQPVGSPLSLECTVEGTSNPNLYWYRQAAGRGLQLLFYSVGIGQISSEVPQNLSASRPQDRQFILSSKKLLLSDSGFYLCAWQRVQETQYFGPGTRLLVL.

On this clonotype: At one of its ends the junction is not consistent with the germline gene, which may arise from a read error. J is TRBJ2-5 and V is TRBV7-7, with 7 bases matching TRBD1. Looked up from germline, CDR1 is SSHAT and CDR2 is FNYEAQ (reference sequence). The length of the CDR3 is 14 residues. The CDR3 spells CASSSTGSKETQYF. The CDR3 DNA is TGTGCTAGCAGCTCGACAGGGTCGAAAGAGACCCAGTACTTC.

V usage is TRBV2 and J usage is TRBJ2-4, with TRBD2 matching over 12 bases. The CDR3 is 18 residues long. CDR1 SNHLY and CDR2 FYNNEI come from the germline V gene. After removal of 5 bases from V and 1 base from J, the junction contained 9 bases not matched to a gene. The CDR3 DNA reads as TGTGCCAGCAGTCCCCTAGCGGGAGGGGCGATCGCCAAAAACATTCAGTACTTC. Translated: CASSPLAGGAIAKNIQYF.

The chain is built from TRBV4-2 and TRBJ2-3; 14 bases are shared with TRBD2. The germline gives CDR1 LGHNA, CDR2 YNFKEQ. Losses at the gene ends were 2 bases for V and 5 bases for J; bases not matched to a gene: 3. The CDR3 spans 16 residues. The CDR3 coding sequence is TGTGCCAGCAGCCAATTGGGGACTAGCGGGAGAGATACGCAGTATTTT. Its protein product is CASSQLGTSGRDTQYF.

CDR3 bases: TGTGCCAGCAGCCCGGGAGGGCCGCGAGGGGAGACCCAGTACTTC. Encoded protein: CASSPGGPRGETQYF. V is TRBV21-1 and J is TRBJ2-5; the DNA was not compared with TRBD2, the D call given in the table. TRBV21-1 is a pseudogene locus. This CDR3 has 15 amino acids.

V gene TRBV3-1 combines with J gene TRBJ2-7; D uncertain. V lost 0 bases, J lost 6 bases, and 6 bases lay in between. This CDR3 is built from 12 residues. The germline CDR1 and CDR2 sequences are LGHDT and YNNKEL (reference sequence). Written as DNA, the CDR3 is TGTGCCAGCAGCCAAGACTTGGGCGAGCAGTACTTC. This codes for CASSQDLGEQYF.

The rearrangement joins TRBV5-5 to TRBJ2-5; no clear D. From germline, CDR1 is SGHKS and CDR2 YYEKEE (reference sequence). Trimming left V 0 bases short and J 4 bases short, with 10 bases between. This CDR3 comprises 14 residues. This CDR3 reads CASSLGPMSETQYF. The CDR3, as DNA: TGTGCCAGCAGCTTGGGCCCGATGTCAGAGACCCAGTACTTC. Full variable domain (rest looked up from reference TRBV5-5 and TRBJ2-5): DAGVTQSPTHLIKTRGQQVTLRCSPISGHKSVSWYQQVLGQGPQFIFQYYEKEERGRGNFPDRFSARQFPNYSSELNVNALLLGDSALYLCASSLGPMSETQYFGPGTRLLVL.

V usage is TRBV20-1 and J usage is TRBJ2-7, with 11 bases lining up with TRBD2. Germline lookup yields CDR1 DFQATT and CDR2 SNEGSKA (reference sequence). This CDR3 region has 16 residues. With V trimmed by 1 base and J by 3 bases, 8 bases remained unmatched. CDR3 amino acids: CSARGGGLAGNYEQYF. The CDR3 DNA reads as TGCAGTGCTAGAGGGGGTGGACTAGCGGGTAACTACGAGCAGTACTTC.

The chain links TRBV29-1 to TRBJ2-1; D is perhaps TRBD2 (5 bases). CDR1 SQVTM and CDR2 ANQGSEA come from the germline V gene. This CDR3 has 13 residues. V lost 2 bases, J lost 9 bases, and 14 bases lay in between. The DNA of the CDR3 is TGCAGCGTTGAACCTCAGGCGGGCGGTGAGCAGTTCTTC. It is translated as CSVEPQAGGEQFF.

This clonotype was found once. DNA for the CDR3: TGTGCCACCGGGACTAGATACAATGAGCAGTTCTTC. It specifies CATGTRYNEQFF. V and J are TRBV24-1 and TRBJ2-1; 8 nucleotides line up with TRBD2. The germline gives CDR1 KGHDR, CDR2 SFDVKD. V lost 9 bases and J lost 4; bases outside the gene matches: 1. This CDR3 is built from 12 residues.

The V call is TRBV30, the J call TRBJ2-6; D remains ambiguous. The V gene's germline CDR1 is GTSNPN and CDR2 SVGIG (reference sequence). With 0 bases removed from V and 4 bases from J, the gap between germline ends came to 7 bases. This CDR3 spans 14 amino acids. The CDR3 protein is CAWSVGAGANVLTF. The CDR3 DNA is TGTGCCTGGAGTGTAGGTGCGGGGGCCAACGTCCTGACTTTC.

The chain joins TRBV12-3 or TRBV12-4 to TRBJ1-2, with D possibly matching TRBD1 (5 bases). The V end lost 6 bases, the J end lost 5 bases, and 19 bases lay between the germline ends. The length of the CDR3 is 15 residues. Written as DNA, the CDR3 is TGTGCCAGCAGCCCCTGGCAGGGCGGCATGTATGGCTACACCTTC. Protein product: CASSPWQGGMYGYTF.

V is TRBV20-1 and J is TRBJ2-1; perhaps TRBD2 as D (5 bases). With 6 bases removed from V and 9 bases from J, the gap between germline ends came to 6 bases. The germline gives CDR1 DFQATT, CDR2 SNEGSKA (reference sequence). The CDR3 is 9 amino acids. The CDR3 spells CSAGVEQFF. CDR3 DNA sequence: TGCAGTGCGGGAGTTGAGCAGTTCTTC.

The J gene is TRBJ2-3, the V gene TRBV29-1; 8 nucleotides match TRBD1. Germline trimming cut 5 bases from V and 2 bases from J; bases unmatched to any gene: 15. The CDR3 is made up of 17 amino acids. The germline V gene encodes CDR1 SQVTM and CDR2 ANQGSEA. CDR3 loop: CSVKQGVHGFSTDTQYF. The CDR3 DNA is TGCAGCGTTAAACAGGGGGTTCACGGTTTCTCCACAGATACGCAGTATTTT.

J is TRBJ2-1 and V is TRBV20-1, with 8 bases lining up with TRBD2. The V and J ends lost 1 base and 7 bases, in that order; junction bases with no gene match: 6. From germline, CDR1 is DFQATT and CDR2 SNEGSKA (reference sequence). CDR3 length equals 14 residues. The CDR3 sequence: CSARVPGGGNEQFF. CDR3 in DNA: TGCAGTGCTAGAGTTCCGGGAGGGGGTAATGAGCAGTTCTTC.

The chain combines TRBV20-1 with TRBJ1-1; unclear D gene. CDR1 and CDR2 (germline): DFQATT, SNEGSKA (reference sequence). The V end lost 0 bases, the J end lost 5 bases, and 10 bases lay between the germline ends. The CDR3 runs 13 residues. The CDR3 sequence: CSARDQRRTEAFF. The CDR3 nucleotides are TGCAGTGCTAGAGATCAGCGGCGGACTGAAGCTTTCTTT.

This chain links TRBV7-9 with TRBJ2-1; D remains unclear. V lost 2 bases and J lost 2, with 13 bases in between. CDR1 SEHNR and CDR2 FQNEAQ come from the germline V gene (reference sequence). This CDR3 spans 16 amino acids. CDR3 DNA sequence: TGTGCCAGCAGCTTAATCGGTGGTGCAACCTACAATGAGCAGTTCTTC. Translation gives CASSLIGGATYNEQFF.

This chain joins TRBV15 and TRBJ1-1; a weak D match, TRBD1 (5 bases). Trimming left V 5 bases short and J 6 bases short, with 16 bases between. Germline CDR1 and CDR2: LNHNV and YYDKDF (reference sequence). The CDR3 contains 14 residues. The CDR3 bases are TGTGCCACCAGCTCCCATGGGAGGGGACCTGAAGCTTTCTTT. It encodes CATSSHGRGPEAFF.

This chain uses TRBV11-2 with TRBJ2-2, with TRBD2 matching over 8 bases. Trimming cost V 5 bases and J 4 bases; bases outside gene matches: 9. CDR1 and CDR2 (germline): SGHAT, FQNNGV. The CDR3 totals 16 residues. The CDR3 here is CASSPGSGRSTGELFF. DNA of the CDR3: TGTGCCAGCAGCCCCGGGAGCGGGAGAAGCACCGGGGAGCTGTTTTTT.

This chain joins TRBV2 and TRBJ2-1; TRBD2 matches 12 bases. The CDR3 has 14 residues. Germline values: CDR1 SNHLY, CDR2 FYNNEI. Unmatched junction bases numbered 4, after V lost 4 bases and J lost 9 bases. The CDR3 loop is CASSGLAGVGEQFF. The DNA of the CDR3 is TGTGCCAGCAGTGGACTAGCGGGAGTAGGTGAGCAGTTCTTC.

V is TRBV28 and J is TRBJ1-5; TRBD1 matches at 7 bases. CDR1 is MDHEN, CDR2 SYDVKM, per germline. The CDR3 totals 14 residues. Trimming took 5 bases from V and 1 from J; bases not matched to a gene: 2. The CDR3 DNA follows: TGTGCCAGCAGTGCAGGGGGGAGCAATCAGCCCCAGCATTTT. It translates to CASSAGGSNQPQHF.

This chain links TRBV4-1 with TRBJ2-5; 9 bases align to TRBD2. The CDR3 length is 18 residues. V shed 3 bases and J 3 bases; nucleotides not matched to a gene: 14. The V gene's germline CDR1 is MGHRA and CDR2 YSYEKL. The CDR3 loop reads CASSQVYKGLAEKETQYF. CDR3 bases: TGCGCCAGCAGCCAGGTATATAAGGGACTAGCAGAAAAAGAGACCCAGTACTTC.

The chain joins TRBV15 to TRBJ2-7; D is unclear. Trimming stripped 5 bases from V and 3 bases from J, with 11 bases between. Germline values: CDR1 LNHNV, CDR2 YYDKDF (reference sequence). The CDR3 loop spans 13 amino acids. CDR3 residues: CATSHTYSYEQYF. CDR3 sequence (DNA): TGTGCCACCAGCCACACCTACAGCTACGAGCAGTACTTC.

The CDR3 sequence: CASSPYQGGANTEAFF. In DNA form, the CDR3 reads TGTGCCAGTAGTCCCTATCAAGGGGGCGCGAACACTGAAGCTTTCTTT. The chain employs TRBV19 and TRBJ1-1, with TRBD1 identical over 7 bases. This CDR3 has 16 residues. Germline lookup yields CDR1 LNHDA and CDR2 SQIVND (reference sequence). V trimming: 5 bases; J trimming: 1 base; junction bases outside the gene matches: 10.

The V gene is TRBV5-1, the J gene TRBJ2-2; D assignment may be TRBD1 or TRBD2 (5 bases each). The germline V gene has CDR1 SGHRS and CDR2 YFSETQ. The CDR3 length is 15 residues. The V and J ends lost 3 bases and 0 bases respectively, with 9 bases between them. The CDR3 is CASSSTGPNTGELFF. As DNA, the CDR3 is TGCGCCAGCAGCTCCACGGGACCGAACACCGGGGAGCTGTTTTTT.

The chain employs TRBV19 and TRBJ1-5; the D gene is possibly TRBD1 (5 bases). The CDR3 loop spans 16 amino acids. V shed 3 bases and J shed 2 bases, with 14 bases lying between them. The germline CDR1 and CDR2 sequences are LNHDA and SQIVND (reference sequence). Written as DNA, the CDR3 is TGTGCCAGTAGTATTAAGGGGTCGGGTGGCAATCAGCCCCAGCATTTT. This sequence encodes CASSIKGSGGNQPQHF.

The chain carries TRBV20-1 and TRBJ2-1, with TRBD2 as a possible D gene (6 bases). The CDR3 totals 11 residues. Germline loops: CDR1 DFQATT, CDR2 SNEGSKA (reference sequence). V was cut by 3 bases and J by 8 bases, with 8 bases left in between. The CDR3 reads CSASRRDEQFF. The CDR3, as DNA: TGCAGTGCTAGCCGGAGGGATGAGCAGTTCTTC.